This T cell receptor (beta chain) emerged from a study of OX40 agonist ivuxolimab in advanced cancers. At the level of the study: Ivuxolimab was delivered to patients intravenously every 2 weeks at doses spanning 0.01 to 10 mg/kg. With a range of roughly 23 to 85, age averaged approximately 54 years, and nearly 85% were male. Melanoma, hepatocellular carcinoma, head and neck or renal cell cancer occurred in dose-escalation patients.

The method was immunoSEQ multiplex PCR; TCRdb's version includes in-frame clones alone and lacks a portion of them. Of 67,000 or so clones listed, about 86% were seen once; the top ten hold roughly 1.1%. With V trimmed by 3 bases and J by 6 bases, 5 bases remained unmatched. Germline loops: CDR1 MDHEN, CDR2 SYDVKM. This CDR3 region has 15 residues. This sequence was found in an adult with an advanced solid tumor such as melanoma, head and neck, liver or kidney cancer. This material consisted of CD4+ or CD8+ T cells sorted from blood, taken in a trial of the OX40 agonist ivuxolimab. This chain joins TRBV28 and TRBJ2-5, with 12 bases aligning to TRBD2. In DNA, the CDR3 is TGTGCCAGCAGTTTGGGACTAGCGGGTAAAAAGACCCAGTACTTC. It is translated as CASSLGLAGKKTQYF.